This T cell receptor beta chain was captured in a study of molecular identifiers for immune sequencing clone quantification. Study-wide background: Split five ways in replicates, RNA from around 20,000 or 99,000 naive CD8 cells had four portions sequenced.

A CD8+CD4-CCR7+CD45RA+ gate was used to sort naive CD8 T cells. Generation of bulk TCR libraries relied on previously described methods and listed TCR primers. MiXCR was run by TCRdb on the PCR reads, yielding one entry per CDR3 protein. Of about 630,000 distinct CDR3 sequences listed, 25% are singletons. Study results and caveats: The study found clones above 20 RNA copies held over 97% of effector molecules and under 1% in naive cells.

There are many counts of this clonotype. Its antigen remains unidentified. The germline V and J ends were trimmed by 1 base and 4 bases, with 13 bases remaining between them. The CDR3 spans 15 residues. Germline lookup yields CDR1 LGHNA and CDR2 YSLEER. The chain is built from TRBV4-3 and TRBJ1-1, with TRBD1 as a possible D gene (6 bases). The sequenced sample was naive CD8+ T cells from blood, with Jurkat cell RNA spiked in. Documented subset: FACS-sorted CD8+CD4-CCR7+CD45RA+ naive T cells. This clonotype originated in a human donor in good health. Some libraries in this study had Jurkat cell RNA spiked in. DNA for the CDR3: TGCGCCAGCAGCCAAGCTGTGTTAGGGGGCACTGAAGCTTTCTTT. Amino acid sequence: CASSQAVLGGTEAFF.